What follows is one TCR beta chain and its context. Germline V lookup: CDR1 MRHNA, CDR2 SNTAGT. This CDR3 spans 14 amino acids. Trimming removed 3 bases from V and 4 bases from J; junction bases left unmatched: 5. The sample is drawn from a study of T cell changes during pregnancy in multiple sclerosis. Clones were sequenced by immunoSEQ multiplex PCR, and TCRdb holds only the in-frame ones, with some missing. The table lists around 56,000 clones, about 94% of them singletons. The TCR originated in a female donor in good health, enrolled as a control in a pregnancy study. The V gene is TRBV6-4, the J gene TRBJ1-1; 7 nucleotides align to TRBD1. Material: peripheral blood, obtained in the third trimester of pregnancy. Here the CDR3 reads CASSEGTDVTEAFF. The CDR3, as DNA: TGTGCCAGCAGTGAGGGGACAGACGTCACTGAAGCTTTCTTT.